The 28 T cell receptor beta chains below were found in one sample sequenced in a study of early T cells in non-severe SARS-CoV-2 infection. TCRdb re-analysed the 5' RACE reads in MiXCR, keeping a single row per CDR3 protein. There are approximately 100,000 distinct CDR3 sequences in the sample; 9.5% to 12% occur only once, and roughly 5% lies in the top ten. The sample comprised whole blood. Source of these receptors: an adult who was a healthcare worker with PCR-confirmed SARS-CoV-2 infection or an uninfected control (not recorded which).

This chain connects TRBV20-1 to TRBJ1-2; possibly TRBD1 for D (6 bases). CDR3 length: 15 amino acids. The V gene lost 0 bases and the J gene lost 4 bases, with 15 bases spanning the gap. The germline CDR1 and CDR2 sequences are DFQATT and SNEGSKA (reference sequence). CDR3 coding DNA: TGCAGTGCTAGAGATTGGACAGATCTATTCTATGGCTACACCTTC. Protein: CSARDWTDLFYGYTF.

The sample holds a few counts of this clonotype. This rearrangement joins TRBV12-3 or TRBV12-4 to TRBJ1-1; 7 nucleotides match TRBD1. CDR3 size: 15 residues. Trimming at V came to 5 bases and at J to 2 bases, leaving 8 bases not matched to a gene. CDR3 nucleotide sequence: TGTGCCAGCAGTGTAGGGGGCGCCGGTAACACTGAAGCTTTCTTT. It codes for CASSVGGAGNTEAFF.

This clonotype was observed at least ten times. This chain connects TRBV16 to TRBJ1-1; 7 nucleotides align to TRBD1. Germline loops: CDR1 KGHSY, CDR2 FQNENV. The trim removed 7 bases at V and 2 bases at J, leaving 7 bases unmatched. The length of the CDR3 is 14 residues. CDR3 in DNA: TGTGCCAGCACCATGGGAGGGGGCAACACTGAAGCTTTCTTT. Its protein product is CASTMGGGNTEAFF.

CDR3 DNA sequence: TGTGCCAGCAGCTTAGTGGTCGGTGAGCAGTTCTTC. It specifies CASSLVVGEQFF. The genes are TRBV11-2 and TRBJ2-1; D is uncertain. The CDR3 is made up of 12 amino acids. Trimming pared 1 base from V and 9 bases from J, leaving 7 bases between. Germline V gene data show CDR1 as SGHAT and CDR2 as FQNNGV.

J is TRBJ2-2 and V is TRBV12-3 or TRBV12-4; TRBD1 matches 9 bases. The V gene end was trimmed by 2 bases and the J gene end by 7 bases; junction bases not matched to a gene: 5. This CDR3 is 15 amino acids long. CDR3 amino acids: CASSLNRGRGGELFF. CDR3 nucleotides: TGTGCCAGCAGTTTAAACAGGGGGCGAGGCGGGGAGCTGTTTTTT.

A few counts support this clonotype. V gene TRBV5-6 combines with J gene TRBJ2-5, with D possibly being TRBD1 or TRBD2 (5 bases each). The CDR3 spans 15 residues. Germline CDR1 SGHDT, CDR2 YYEEEE. V lost 4 bases and J 3 bases, leaving 16 bases between the germline ends. The CDR3 DNA sequence: TGTGCCAGCAGCAGACCCGGGACGGCCAAAGAGACCCAGTACTTC. Translating gives CASSRPGTAKETQYF.

This clonotype was detected many times. The chain uses TRBV11-2 and TRBJ2-3; no clear D. The CDR3 is 13 amino acids. Germline V CDR1 and CDR2: SGHAT, FQNNGV. V lost 6 bases and J 2 bases, leaving 9 bases between the germline ends. In nucleotides, the CDR3 is TGTGCCAGCAGTTATACCGTCACAGATACGCAGTATTTT. Its translation is CASSYTVTDTQYF.

The chain uses TRBV2 and TRBJ2-2; no clear D gene. The CDR3 extends over 15 amino acids. Germline V gene lookup returns CDR1 SNHLY and CDR2 FYNNEI. The germline V and J ends were trimmed by 5 bases and 3 bases, with 13 bases remaining between them. The CDR3 coding sequence is TGTGCCAGCAGTTACAGCCCCGCAGACACCGGGGAGCTGTTTTTT. This translates into CASSYSPADTGELFF.

The table lists this clonotype with many counts. The CDR3 here is CASSGSQPPYEQYF. The CDR3 nucleotides read TGTGCCAGCAGCGGGAGCCAGCCCCCCTACGAGCAGTACTTC. The chain recombines TRBV3-1 with TRBJ2-7; D possibly corresponds to TRBD2 (5 bases). Germline loops: CDR1 LGHDT, CDR2 YNNKEL (reference sequence). The CDR3 consists of 14 residues. V lost 5 bases to trimming and J lost 2 bases, with 13 bases between them.

This clonotype was counted ten times or more. This chain uses TRBV20-1 with TRBJ1-5, with D maybe TRBD1 (5 bases). Trimming removed 6 bases at V and 4 bases at J, with 19 bases between. This CDR3 comprises 15 residues. Germline-derived CDR1 and CDR2 are DFQATT and SNEGSKA (reference sequence). CDR3 nucleotide sequence: TGCAGTGCGAGGCTTTTCGGGAGGGGTAATCAGCCCCAGCATTTT. Translated: CSARLFGRGNQPQHF.

The gene calls are TRBV7-9 and TRBJ2-5; maybe TRBD1 (5 bases). Looked up from germline, CDR1 is SEHNR and CDR2 is FQNEAQ (reference sequence). CDR3 size: 14 residues. The V end was cut by 1 base, the J end by 4 bases, with 10 bases between. The CDR3 bases are TGTGCCAGCAGCTTAGTCCAGGGCGGAGAGACCCAGTACTTC. This translates into CASSLVQGGETQYF.

At least ten counts were recorded for this clonotype. The rearrangement joins TRBV7-3 to TRBJ2-1; 13 bases align to TRBD2. Germline lookup yields CDR1 SGHTA and CDR2 FQGTGA. The ends lost 5 bases at V and 2 bases at J; junction bases unmatched: 6. The CDR3 has 17 residues. The CDR3 DNA follows: TGTGCCAGCAGCACAGGGACTAGCGGGATCCCCTACAATGAGCAGTTCTTC. This codes for CASSTGTSGIPYNEQFF.

Many counts were recorded for this clonotype. V is TRBV6-1 and J is TRBJ1-1; D is ambiguous. The ends were cut back, 11 bases at V and 6 bases at J, with 19 bases in the middle. The CDR3 sequence is 13 residues long. Germline-derived CDR1 and CDR2 are MNHNS and SASEGT. The CDR3, as DNA: TGTGCCTATACAACCGAATTGGAGGCTGAAGCTTTCTTT. Its translation: CAYTTELEAEAFF.

This clonotype was detected ten times or more. CDR3 amino acids: CASSPRTATDTQYF. Written as DNA, the CDR3 is TGTGCCAGCTCACCCCGGACAGCTACAGATACGCAGTATTTT. This chain connects TRBV18 to TRBJ2-3; a possible D gene is TRBD1 (6 bases). The germline V gene has CDR1 KGHSH and CDR2 LQKENI. The V end was cut by 3 bases, the J end by 3 bases, with 10 bases between. CDR3 length: 14 residues.

The chain recombines TRBV5-1 with TRBJ1-4; TRBD1 matches 7 bases. Germline CDR1 is SGHRS and CDR2 is YFSETQ. The CDR3 runs 15 residues. Trimming removed 4 bases from V and 8 bases from J; junction bases left unmatched: 11. This chain's CDR3 is CASSPGGQGGEKLFF. The CDR3 nucleotides are TGCGCCAGCAGCCCGGGAGGGCAGGGGGGAGAAAAACTGTTTTTT.

The gene calls are TRBV5-1 and TRBJ2-1; 7 bases fit TRBD1. Germline values: CDR1 SGHRS, CDR2 YFSETQ. CDR3 size: 13 residues. The V segment lost 0 bases and the J segment 8 bases; nucleotides outside the gene matches: 2. CDR3 region: CASSLGQGYEQFF. The CDR3 DNA follows: TGCGCCAGCAGCTTGGGACAGGGTTATGAGCAGTTCTTC. Based on the CDR3 plus reference TRBV5-1 and TRBJ2-1, the full variable domain is KAGVTQTPRYLIKTRGQQVTLSCSPISGHRSVSWYQQTPGQGLQFLFEYFSETQRNKGNFPGRFSGRQFSNSRSEMNVSTLELGDSALYLCASSLGQGYEQFFGPGTRLTVL.

The rearrangement uses TRBV29-1 and TRBJ1-4; D call uncertain. CDR3 size: 12 residues. In germline, CDR1 is SQVTM, CDR2 ANQGSEA. Trimming pared 6 bases from V and 6 bases from J, leaving 11 bases between. CDR3 DNA: TGCAGCGTCCGCCTGCGGGATGAAAAACTGTTTTTT. Its protein is CSVRLRDEKLFF.

The chain recombines TRBV12-5 with TRBJ2-2, with TRBD2 matching 7 bases. Germline values: CDR1 LGHNT, CDR2 FRNRAP. The ends lost 5 bases at V and 4 bases at J; junction bases unmatched: 10. CDR3 size: 16 residues. The CDR3 here is CASGPEGGPSTGELFF. CDR3 nucleotides: TGTGCTAGTGGTCCAGAGGGAGGGCCCAGCACCGGGGAGCTGTTTTTT.

This clonotype was recorded many times. J is TRBJ1-1 and V is TRBV28, with D perhaps matching TRBD1 (5 bases). V was clipped by 10 bases and J by 4 bases, with 16 bases between them. There are 13 residues in the CDR3. Germline CDR1 is MDHEN and CDR2 is SYDVKM. CDR3 coding DNA: TGTGCCACCACCCGGGGGGTAATCACTGAAGCTTTCTTT. Its protein product is CATTRGVITEAFF. Drawing the rest from reference TRBV28 and TRBJ1-1, the complete variable domain is DVKVTQSSRYLVKRTGEKVFLECVQDMDHENMFWYRQDPGLGLRLIYFSYDVKMKEKGDIPEGYSVSREKKERFSLILESASTNQTSMYLCATTRGVITEAFFGQGTRLTVV.

Only a few counts were recorded for this clonotype. The chain uses TRBV27 and TRBJ1-1; D remains unclear. This CDR3 comprises 14 residues. Looked up from germline, CDR1 is MNHEY and CDR2 is SMNVEV (reference sequence). V was shortened by 0 bases and J by 0 bases, with 5 bases between the two germline ends. The CDR3 bases are TGTGCCAGCAGTTTATCATTCCTGAACACTGAAGCTTTCTTT. Encoded protein: CASSLSFLNTEAFF.

There are many counts of this clonotype. This sequence joins TRBV20-1 and TRBJ2-5; D is uncertain. CDR1 is DFQATT, CDR2 SNEGSKA, per germline (reference sequence). The CDR3 is 14 residues long. Trimming left V 0 bases short and J 2 bases short, with 10 bases between. The CDR3 DNA sequence: TGCAGTGCTAGAGATACCTGGGGACAAGAGACCCAGTACTTC. Translated, it gives CSARDTWGQETQYF.

This clonotype was seen many times. This chain connects TRBV6-1 to TRBJ1-2; tentatively, D is TRBD1 (5 bases). The CDR3 contains 16 residues. Trimming left V 2 bases short and J 1 base short, with 14 bases between. Germline V gene sequence: CDR1 MNHNS, CDR2 SASEGT. This CDR3 reads CASSELGADHNYGYTF. CDR3 DNA sequence: TGTGCCAGCAGTGAATTAGGGGCAGACCATAACTATGGCTACACCTTC.

This clonotype was recorded a few times. The rearrangement uses TRBV3-1 and TRBJ2-2; TRBD2 matches 14 bases. Germline V CDR1 and CDR2: LGHDT, YNNKEL (reference sequence). This CDR3 is built from 18 residues. The V segment lost 4 bases and the J segment 0 bases; nucleotides outside the gene matches: 4. The CDR3 here is CASSRVGLAGANTGELFF. The CDR3 DNA reads as TGTGCCAGCAGCCGCGTGGGACTAGCGGGGGCGAACACCGGGGAGCTGTTTTTT.

Many counts were recorded for this clonotype. The chain links TRBV6-1 to TRBJ1-3; D might be TRBD1 (6 bases). The V and J ends lost 5 bases and 0 bases respectively, with 23 bases between them. The CDR3 has 19 residues. Germline CDR1 MNHNS, CDR2 SASEGT. The CDR3 bases are TGTGCCAGCAGTCCCCGCAGGCAGGGGCCCTCTAGCTCTGGAAACACCATATATTTT. Translation: CASSPRRQGPSSSGNTIYF.

The chain recombines TRBV20-1 with TRBJ1-1; no reliable D call. The length of the CDR3 is 11 residues. Trimming took off 3 bases at V and 3 bases at J, with 5 bases between the two ends. CDR1 is DFQATT, CDR2 SNEGSKA, per germline (reference sequence). The CDR3 spells CSASRDTEAFF. CDR3 DNA: TGCAGTGCTAGTCGGGACACTGAAGCTTTCTTT.

V usage is TRBV9 and J usage is TRBJ1-1; no definite D call. Looked up from germline, CDR1 is SGDLS and CDR2 is YYNGEE. This CDR3 region has 14 residues. V was cut by 1 base and J by 1 base, with 8 bases left in between. This CDR3 is CASSVTPQNTEAFF. The CDR3 bases are TGTGCCAGCAGCGTAACGCCCCAGAACACTGAAGCTTTCTTT.

The chain is built from TRBV5-4 and TRBJ2-1; 8 nucleotides match TRBD2. V lost 4 bases, J lost 9 bases, and 3 bases stayed unmatched. Germline CDR1 is SGHNT and CDR2 is YYREEE (reference sequence). This CDR3 has 12 residues. The CDR3: CASSPTSGEQFF. The CDR3 DNA sequence: TGTGCCAGCAGCCCCACTAGCGGTGAGCAGTTCTTC.

This clonotype showed up just a few times. This rearrangement joins TRBV20-1 to TRBJ2-7, with D unresolved. Per the germline V gene, CDR1 is DFQATT and CDR2 is SNEGSKA (reference sequence). V lost 6 bases and J lost 5, with 11 bases in between. The CDR3 has 11 residues. Written as DNA, the CDR3 is TGCAGTGCAACGCCCTACCACGAGCAGTACTTC. Translating gives CSATPYHEQYF.